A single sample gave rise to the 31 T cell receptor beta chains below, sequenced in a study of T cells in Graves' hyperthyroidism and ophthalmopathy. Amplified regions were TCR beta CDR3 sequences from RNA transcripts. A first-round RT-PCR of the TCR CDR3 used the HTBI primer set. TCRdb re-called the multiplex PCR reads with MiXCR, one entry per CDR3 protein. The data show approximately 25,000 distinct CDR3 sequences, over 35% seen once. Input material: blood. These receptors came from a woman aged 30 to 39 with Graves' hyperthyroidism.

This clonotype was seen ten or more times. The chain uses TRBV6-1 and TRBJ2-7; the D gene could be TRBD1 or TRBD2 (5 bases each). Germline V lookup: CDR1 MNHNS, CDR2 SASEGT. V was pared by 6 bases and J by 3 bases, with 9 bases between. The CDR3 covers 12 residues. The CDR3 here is CASRGTFYEQYF. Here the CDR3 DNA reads TGTGCCAGCAGGGGGACGTTCTACGAGCAGTACTTC.

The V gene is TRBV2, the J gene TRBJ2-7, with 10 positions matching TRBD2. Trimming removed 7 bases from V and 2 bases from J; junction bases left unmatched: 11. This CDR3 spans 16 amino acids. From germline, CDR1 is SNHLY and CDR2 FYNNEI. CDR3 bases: TGTGCCAGCACTAAGCGGGAGGGCCCTCTCGCCTACGAGCAGTACTTC. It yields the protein CASTKREGPLAYEQYF. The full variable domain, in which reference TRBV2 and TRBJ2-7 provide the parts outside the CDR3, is EPEVTQTPSHQVTQMGQEVILRCVPISNHLYFYWYRQILGQKVEFLVSFYNNEISEKSEIFDDQFSVERPDGSNFTLKIRSTKLEDSAMYFCASTKREGPLAYEQYFGPGTRLTVT.

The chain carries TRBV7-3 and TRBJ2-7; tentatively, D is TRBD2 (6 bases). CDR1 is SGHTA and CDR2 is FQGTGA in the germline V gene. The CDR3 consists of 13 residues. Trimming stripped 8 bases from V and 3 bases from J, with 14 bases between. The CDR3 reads CASDGTSIYEQYF. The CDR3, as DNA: TGTGCCAGCGATGGGACTTCGATCTACGAGCAGTACTTC.

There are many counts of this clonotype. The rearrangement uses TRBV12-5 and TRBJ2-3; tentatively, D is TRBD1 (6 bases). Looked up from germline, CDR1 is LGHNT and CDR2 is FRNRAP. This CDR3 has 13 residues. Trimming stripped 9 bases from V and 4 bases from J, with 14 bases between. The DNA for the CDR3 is TGTGCTAGCGCCCCCCAGGGGTCAGATACGCAGTATTTT. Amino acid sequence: CASAPQGSDTQYF.

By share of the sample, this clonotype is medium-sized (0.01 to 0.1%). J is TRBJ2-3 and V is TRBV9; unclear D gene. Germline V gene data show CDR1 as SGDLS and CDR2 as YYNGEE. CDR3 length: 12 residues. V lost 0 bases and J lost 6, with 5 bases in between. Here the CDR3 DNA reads TGTGCCAGCAGCGTAGAGGGCGATACGCAGTATTTT. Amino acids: CASSVEGDTQYF.

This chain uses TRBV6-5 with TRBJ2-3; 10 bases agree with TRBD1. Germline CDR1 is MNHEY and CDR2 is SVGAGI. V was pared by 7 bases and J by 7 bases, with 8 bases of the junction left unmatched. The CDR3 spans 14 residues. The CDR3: CASTKGQGSYTQYF. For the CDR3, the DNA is TGTGCCAGCACCAAGGGACAGGGGTCGTATACGCAGTATTTT.

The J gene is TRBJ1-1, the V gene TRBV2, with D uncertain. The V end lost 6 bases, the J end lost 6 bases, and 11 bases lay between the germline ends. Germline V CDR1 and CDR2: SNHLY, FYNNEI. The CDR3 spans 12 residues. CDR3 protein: CASSGVTAEAFF. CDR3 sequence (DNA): TGTGCCAGCAGCGGAGTCACGGCTGAAGCTTTCTTT.

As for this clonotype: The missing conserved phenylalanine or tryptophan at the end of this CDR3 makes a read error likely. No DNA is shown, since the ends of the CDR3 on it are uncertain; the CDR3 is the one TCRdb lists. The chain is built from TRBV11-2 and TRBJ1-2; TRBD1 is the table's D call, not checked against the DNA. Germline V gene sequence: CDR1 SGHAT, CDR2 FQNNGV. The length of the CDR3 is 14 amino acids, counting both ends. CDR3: CASSLGRGGDGDTS.

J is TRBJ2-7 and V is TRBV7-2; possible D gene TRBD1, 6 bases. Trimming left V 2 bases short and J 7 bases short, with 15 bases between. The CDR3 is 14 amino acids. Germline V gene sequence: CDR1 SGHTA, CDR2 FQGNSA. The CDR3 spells CASSLTSGGGEQYF. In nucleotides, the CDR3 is TGTGCCAGCAGCTTAACTAGTGGGGGCGGAGAGCAGTACTTC.

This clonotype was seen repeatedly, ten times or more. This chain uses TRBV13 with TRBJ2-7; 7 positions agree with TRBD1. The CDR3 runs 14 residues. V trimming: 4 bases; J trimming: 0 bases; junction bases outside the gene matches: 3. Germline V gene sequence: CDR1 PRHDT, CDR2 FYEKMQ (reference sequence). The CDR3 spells CASSSGQTSYEQYF. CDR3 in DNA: TGTGCCAGCAGCTCGGGACAGACCTCCTACGAGCAGTACTTC.

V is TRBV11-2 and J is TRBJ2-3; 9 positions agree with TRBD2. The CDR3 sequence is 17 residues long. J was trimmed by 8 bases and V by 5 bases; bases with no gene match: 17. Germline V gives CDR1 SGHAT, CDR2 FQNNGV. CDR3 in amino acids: CASSVSFGGGDACTQYF. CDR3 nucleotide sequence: TGTGCCAGCAGCGTGAGCTTTGGCGGGGGGGACGCATGTACGCAGTATTTT. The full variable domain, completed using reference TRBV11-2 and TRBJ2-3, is EAGVAQSPRYKIIEKRQSVAFWCNPISGHATLYWYQQILGQGPKLLIQFQNNGVVDDSQLPKDRFSAERLKGVDSTLKIQPAKLEDSAVYLCASSVSFGGGDACTQYFGPGTRLTVL.

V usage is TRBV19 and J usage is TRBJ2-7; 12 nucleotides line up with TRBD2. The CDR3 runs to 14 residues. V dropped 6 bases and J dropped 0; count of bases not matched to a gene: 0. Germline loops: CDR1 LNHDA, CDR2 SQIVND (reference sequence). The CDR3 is CASRTSGSSYEQYF. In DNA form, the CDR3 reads TGTGCCAGTAGGACTAGCGGGAGCTCCTACGAGCAGTACTTC.

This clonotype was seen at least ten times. CDR3 sequence reads: CASSLTSVAEETQYF. In DNA, the CDR3 is TGTGCCAGCAGCCTGACTAGCGTGGCAGAAGAGACCCAGTACTTC. V is TRBV4-2 and J is TRBJ2-5; 8 bases align to TRBD2. The germline gives CDR1 LGHNA, CDR2 YNFKEQ. Trimming took 4 bases from V and 3 from J; bases not matched to a gene: 7. The CDR3 extends over 15 amino acids.

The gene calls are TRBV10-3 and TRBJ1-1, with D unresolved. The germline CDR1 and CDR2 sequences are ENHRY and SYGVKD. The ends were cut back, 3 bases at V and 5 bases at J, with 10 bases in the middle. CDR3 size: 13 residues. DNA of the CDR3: TGTGCCATCAGTGACCTCAGCCTGACTGAAGCTTTCTTT. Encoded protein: CAISDLSLTEAFF.

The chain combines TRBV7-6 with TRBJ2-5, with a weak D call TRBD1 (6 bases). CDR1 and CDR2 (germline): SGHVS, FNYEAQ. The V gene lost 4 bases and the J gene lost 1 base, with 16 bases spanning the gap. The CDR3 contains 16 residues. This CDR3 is CASSWGQYLSQETQYF. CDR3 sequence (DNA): TGTGCCAGCAGCTGGGGGCAGTACCTTTCCCAAGAGACCCAGTACTTC. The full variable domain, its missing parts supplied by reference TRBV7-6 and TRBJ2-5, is GAGVSQSPRYKVTKRGQDVALRCDPISGHVSLYWYRQALGQGPEFLTYFNYEAQQDKSGLPNDRFSAERPEGSISTLTIQRTEQRDSAMYRCASSWGQYLSQETQYFGPGTRLLVL.

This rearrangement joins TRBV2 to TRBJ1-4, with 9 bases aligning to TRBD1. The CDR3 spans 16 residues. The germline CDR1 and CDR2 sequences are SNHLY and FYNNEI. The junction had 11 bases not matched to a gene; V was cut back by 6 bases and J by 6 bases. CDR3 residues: CASRREGTGTDEKLFF. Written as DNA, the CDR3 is TGTGCCAGCAGGAGAGAAGGGACAGGGACGGATGAAAAACTGTTTTTT.

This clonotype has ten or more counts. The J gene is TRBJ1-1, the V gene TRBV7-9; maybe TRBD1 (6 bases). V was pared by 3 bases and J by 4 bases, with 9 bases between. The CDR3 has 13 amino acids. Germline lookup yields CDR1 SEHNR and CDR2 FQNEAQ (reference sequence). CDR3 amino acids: CASSLGGGTEAFF. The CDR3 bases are TGTGCCAGCAGCTTGGGAGGGGGCACTGAAGCTTTCTTT.

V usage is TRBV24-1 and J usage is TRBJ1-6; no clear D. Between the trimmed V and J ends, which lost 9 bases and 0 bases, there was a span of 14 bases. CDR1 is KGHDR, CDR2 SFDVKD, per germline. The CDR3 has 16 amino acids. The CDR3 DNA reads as TGTGCCACCCCGATAGAGGAGAGCTCCTATAATTCACCCCTCCACTTT. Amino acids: CATPIEESSYNSPLHF.

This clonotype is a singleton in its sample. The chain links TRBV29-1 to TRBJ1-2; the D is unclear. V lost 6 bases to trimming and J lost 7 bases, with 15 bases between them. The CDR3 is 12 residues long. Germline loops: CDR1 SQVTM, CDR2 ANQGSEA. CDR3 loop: CSVAGSEIGYTF. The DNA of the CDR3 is TGCAGCGTCGCTGGCAGCGAGATTGGCTACACCTTC.

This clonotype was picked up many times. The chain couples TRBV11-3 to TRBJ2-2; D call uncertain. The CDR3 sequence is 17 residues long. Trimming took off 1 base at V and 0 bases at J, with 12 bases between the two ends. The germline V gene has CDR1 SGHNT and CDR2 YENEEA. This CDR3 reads CASSLGLDAANTGELFF. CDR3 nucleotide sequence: TGTGCCAGCAGCTTAGGGTTGGATGCCGCGAACACCGGGGAGCTGTTTTTT. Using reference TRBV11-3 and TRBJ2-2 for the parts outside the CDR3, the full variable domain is EAGVVQSPRYKIIEKKQPVAFWCNPISGHNTLYWYLQNLGQGPELLIRYENEEAVDDSQLPKDRFSAERLKGVDSTLKIQPAELGDSAVYLCASSLGLDAANTGELFFGEGSRLTVL.

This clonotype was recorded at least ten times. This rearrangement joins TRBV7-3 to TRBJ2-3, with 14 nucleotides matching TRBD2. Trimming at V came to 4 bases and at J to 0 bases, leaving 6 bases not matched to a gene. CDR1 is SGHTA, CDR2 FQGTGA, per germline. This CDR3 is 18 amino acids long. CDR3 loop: CASSSGLAGERSTDTQYF. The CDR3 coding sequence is TGTGCCAGCAGCTCGGGACTAGCGGGAGAGAGAAGCACAGATACGCAGTATTTT.

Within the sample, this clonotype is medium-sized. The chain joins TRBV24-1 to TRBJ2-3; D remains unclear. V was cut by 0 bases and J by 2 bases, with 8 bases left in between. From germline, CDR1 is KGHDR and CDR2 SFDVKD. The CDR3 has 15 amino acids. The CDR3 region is CATSDLPDSTDTQYF. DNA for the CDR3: TGTGCCACCAGTGATTTGCCAGACTCCACAGATACGCAGTATTTT.

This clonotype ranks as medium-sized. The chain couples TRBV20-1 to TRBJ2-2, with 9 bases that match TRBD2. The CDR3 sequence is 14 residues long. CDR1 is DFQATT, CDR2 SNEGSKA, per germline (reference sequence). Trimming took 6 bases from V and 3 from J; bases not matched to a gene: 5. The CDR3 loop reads CSAQGLADTGELFF. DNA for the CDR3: TGCAGTGCGCAGGGACTAGCTGACACCGGGGAGCTGTTTTTT.

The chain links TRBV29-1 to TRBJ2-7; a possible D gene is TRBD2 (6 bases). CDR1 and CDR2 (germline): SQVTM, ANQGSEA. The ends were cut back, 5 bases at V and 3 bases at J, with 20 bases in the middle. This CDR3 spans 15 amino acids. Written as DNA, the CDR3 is TGCAGCGTTACACTCTCCCGGGACGGGGGCTACGAGCAGTACTTC. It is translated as CSVTLSRDGGYEQYF.

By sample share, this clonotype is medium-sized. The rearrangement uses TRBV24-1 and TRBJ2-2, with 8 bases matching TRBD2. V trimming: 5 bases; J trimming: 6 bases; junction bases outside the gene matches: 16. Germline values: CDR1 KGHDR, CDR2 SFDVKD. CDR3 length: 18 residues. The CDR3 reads CATSARAGEDVIPGELFF. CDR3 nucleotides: TGTGCCACCAGTGCTCGAGCGGGAGAAGACGTAATCCCCGGGGAGCTGTTTTTT.

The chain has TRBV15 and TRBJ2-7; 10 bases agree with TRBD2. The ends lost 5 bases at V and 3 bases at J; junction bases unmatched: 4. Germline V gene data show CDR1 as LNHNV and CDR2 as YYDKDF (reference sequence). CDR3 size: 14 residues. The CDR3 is CATSRLAGDYEQYF. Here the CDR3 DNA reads TGTGCCACCAGCCGCCTAGCGGGGGACTACGAGCAGTACTTC.

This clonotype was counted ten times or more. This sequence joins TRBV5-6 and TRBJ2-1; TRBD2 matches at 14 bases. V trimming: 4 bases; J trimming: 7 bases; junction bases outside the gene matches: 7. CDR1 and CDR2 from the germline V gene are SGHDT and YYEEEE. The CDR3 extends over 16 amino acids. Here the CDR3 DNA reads TGTGCCAGCAGCCCCACGACTAGCGGGAGGGGTAATGAGCAGTTCTTC. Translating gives CASSPTTSGRGNEQFF.

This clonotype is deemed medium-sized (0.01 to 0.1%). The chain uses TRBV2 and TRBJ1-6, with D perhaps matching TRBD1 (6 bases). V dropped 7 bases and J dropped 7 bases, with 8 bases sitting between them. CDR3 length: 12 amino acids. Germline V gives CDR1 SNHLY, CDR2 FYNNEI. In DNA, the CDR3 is TGTGCCAGCACCCAGGGGAATTCACCCCTCCACTTT. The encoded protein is CASTQGNSPLHF.

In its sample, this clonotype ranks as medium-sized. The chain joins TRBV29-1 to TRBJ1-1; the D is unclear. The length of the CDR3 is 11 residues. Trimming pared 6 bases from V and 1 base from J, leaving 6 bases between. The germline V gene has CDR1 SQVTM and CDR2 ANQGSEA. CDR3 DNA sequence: TGCAGCGTAGCCTCGAACACTGAAGCTTTCTTT. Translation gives CSVASNTEAFF. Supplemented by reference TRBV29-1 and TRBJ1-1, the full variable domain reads SAVISQKPSRDICQRGTSLTIQCQVDSQVTMMFWYRQQPGQSLTLIATANQGSEATYESGFVIDKFPISRPNLTFSTLTVSNMSPEDSSIYLCSVASNTEAFFGQGTRLTVV.

The CDR3 bases are TGTGCCAGCAGTTTTCGGGAGGACGAGCAGTACTTC. As protein: CASSFREDEQYF. The chain combines TRBV28 with TRBJ2-7; 7 bases are shared with TRBD2. This CDR3 comprises 12 residues. Trimming removed 3 bases from V and 5 bases from J; junction bases left unmatched: 1. The germline gives CDR1 MDHEN, CDR2 SYDVKM.

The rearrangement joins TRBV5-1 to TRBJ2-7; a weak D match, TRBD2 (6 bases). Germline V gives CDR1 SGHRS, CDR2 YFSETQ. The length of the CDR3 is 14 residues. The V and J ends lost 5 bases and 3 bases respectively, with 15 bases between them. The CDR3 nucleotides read TGCGCCAGCAGTTGGCGGGAACGCGTCTACGAGCAGTACTTC. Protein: CASSWRERVYEQYF.